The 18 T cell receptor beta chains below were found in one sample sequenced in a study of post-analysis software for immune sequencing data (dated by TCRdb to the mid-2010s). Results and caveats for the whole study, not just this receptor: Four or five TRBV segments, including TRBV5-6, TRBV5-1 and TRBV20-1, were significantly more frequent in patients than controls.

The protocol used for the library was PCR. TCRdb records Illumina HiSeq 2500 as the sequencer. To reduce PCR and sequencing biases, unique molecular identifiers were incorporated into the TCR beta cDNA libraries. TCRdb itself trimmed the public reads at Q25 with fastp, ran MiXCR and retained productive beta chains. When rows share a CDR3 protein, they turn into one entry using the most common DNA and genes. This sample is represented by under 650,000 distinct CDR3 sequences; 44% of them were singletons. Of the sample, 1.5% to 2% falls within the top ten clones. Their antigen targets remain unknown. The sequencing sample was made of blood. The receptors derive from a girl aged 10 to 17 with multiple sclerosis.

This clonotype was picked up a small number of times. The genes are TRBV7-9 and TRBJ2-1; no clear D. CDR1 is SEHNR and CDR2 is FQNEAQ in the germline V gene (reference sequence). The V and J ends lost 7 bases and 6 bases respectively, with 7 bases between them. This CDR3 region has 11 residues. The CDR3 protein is CASISLNEQFF. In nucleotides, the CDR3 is TGTGCCAGCATCAGTCTCAATGAGCAGTTCTTC.

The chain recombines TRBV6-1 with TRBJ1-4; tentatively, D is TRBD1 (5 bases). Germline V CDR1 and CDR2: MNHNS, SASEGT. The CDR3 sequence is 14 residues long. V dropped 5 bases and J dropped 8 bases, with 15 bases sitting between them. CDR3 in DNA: TGTGCCAGCAGTCCGCGGGAGCCAGGGGAAAAACTGTTTTTT. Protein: CASSPREPGEKLFF.

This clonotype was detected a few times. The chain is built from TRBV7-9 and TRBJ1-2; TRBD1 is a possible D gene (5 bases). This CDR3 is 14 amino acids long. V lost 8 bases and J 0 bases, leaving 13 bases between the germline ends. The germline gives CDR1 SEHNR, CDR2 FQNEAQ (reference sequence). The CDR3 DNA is TGTGCCAGCGCTGGGGGGTTCGCTAACTATGGCTACACCTTC. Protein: CASAGGFANYGYTF.

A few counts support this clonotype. The CDR3: CSVDRLDYGYTF. In DNA, the CDR3 is TGCAGCGTTGATAGGTTAGACTATGGCTACACCTTC. J is TRBJ1-2 and V is TRBV29-1; D gene unclear. The CDR3 length is 12 residues. V was shortened by 3 bases and J by 3 bases, with 8 bases between the two germline ends. Germline CDR1 SQVTM, CDR2 ANQGSEA.

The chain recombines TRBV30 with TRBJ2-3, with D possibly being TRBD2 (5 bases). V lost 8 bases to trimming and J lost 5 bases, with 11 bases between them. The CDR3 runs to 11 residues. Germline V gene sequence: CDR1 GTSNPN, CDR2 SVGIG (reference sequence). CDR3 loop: CALHRGDTQYF. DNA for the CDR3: TGTGCCCTACATCGGGGAGATACGCAGTATTTT.

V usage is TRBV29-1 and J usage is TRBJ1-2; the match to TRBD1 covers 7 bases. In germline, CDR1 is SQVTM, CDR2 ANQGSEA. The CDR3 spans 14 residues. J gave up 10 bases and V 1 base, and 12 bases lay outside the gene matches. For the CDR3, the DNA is TGCAGCGTTGAAGGTCCTGACAGGGCTGGTGACTACACCTTC. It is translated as CSVEGPDRAGDYTF.

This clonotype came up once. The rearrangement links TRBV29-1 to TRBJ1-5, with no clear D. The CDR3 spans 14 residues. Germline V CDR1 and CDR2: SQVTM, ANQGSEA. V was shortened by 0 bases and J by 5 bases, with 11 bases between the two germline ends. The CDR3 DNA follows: TGCAGCGTTGAAGATTCTGGAAAGGATCAGCCCCAGCATTTT. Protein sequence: CSVEDSGKDQPQHF.

The CDR3 DNA reads TGTGCCAGCAGCACTAATGGAGGTCAGCCCCAGCATTTT. Translation: CASSTNGGQPQHF. The V and J genes are TRBV12-3 or TRBV12-4 and TRBJ1-5; D not certain. This CDR3 contains 13 residues. Trimming left V 6 bases short and J 6 bases short, with 12 bases between.

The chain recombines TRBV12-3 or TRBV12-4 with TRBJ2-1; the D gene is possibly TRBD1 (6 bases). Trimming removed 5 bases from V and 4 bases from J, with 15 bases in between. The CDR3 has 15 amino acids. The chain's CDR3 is CASSLGQPSYNEQFF. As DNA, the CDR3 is TGTGCCAGCAGTCTAGGACAGCCCTCTTACAATGAGCAGTTCTTC.

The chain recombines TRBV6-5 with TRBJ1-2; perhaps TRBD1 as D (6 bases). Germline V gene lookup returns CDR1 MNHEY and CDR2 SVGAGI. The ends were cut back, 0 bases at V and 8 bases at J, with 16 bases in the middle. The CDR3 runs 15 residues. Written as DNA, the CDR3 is TGTGCCAGCAGTTACTCGACCTATCAAGGACAGGGCTACACCTTC. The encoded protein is CASSYSTYQGQGYTF.

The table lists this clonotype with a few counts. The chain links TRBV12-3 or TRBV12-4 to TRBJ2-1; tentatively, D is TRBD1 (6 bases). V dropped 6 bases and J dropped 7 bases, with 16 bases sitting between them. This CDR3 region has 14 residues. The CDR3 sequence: CASRPVGAGNEQFF. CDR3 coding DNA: TGTGCCAGCAGACCAGTGGGGGCCGGAAATGAGCAGTTCTTC.

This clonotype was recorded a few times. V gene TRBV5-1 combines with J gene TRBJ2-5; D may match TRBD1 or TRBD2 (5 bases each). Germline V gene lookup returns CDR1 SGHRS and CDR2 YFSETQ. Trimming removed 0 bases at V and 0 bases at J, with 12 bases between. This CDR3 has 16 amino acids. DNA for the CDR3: TGCGCCAGCAGCTTGGTCAACAGGAGGTACCAAGAGACCCAGTACTTC. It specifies CASSLVNRRYQETQYF.

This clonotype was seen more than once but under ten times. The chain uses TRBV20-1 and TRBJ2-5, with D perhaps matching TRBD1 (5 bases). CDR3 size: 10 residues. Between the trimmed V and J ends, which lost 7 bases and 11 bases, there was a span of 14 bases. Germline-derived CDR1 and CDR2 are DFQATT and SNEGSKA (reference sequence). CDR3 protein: CSVGRSEQYF. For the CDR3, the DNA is TGCAGTGTGGGGCGGTCTGAGCAGTACTTC.

CDR3 sequence reads: CASSFGRDYYGYTF. The CDR3 region has the DNA TGCGCCAGCAGCTTTGGCAGGGACTACTATGGCTACACCTTC. The genes are TRBV5-1 and TRBJ1-2; the D gene is possibly TRBD1 (5 bases). In germline, CDR1 is SGHRS, CDR2 YFSETQ. The CDR3 is made up of 14 amino acids. V lost 2 bases and J lost 3, with 11 bases in between.

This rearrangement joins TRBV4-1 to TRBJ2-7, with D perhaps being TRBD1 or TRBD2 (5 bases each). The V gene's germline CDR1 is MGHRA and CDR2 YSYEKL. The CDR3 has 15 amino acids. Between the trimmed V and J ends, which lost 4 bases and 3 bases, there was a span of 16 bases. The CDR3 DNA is TGCGCCAGCAGCCGAGGTACTAGGGGCTTCTACGAGCAGTACTTC. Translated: CASSRGTRGFYEQYF.

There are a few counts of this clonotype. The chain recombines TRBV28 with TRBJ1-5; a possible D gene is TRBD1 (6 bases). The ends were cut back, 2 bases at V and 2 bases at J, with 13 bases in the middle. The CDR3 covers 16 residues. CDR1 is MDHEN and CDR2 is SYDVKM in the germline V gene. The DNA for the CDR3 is TGTGCCAGCAGTTTAGGCTCGGGGGCTGGCAATCAGCCCCAGCATTTT. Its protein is CASSLGSGAGNQPQHF.

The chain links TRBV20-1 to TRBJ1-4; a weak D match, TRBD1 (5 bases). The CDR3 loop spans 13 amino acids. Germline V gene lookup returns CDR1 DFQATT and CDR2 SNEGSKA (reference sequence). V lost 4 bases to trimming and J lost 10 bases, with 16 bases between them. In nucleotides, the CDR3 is TGCAGTGCTATTCAAGGGGTGAAGGGAAAACTGTTTTTT. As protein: CSAIQGVKGKLFF.

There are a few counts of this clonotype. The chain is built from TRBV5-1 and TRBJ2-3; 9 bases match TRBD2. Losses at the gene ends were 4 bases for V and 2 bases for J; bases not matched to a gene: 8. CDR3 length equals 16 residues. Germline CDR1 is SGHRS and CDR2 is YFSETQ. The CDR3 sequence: CASSPGGTSLTDTQYF. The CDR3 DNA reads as TGCGCCAGCAGCCCGGGCGGGACTAGCCTCACAGATACGCAGTATTTT.